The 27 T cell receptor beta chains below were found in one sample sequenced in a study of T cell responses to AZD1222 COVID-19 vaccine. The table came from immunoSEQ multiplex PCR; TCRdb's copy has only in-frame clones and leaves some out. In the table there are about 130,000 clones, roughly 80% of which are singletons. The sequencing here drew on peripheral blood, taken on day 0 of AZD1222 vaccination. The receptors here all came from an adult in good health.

The CDR3 nucleotides are TGTGCCAGCAGCTTAGTGTCGACCCCCCGACAGGGAGGGGGTGAGCAGTTCTTC. Translating gives CASSLVSTPRQGGGEQFF. The genes are TRBV7-9 and TRBJ2-1; D tentatively reads TRBD1 or TRBD2 (7 bases each). The CDR3 loop spans 18 amino acids. Germline assignment: CDR1 SEHNR and CDR2 FQNEAQ (reference sequence). V was cut by 1 base and J by 9 bases, with 25 bases left in between.

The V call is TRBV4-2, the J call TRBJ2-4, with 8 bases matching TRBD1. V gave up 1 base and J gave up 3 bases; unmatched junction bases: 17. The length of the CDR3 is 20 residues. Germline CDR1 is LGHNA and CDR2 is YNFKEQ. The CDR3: CASSQGQGSGSVRDKNIQYF. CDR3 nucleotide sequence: TGTGCCAGCAGCCAAGGACAGGGGTCAGGGTCGGTTCGTGACAAAAACATTCAGTACTTC.

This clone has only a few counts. In nucleotides, the CDR3 is TGTGCCAGCAGCCAAGAGTCATCAACTAATGAAAAACTGTTTTTT. Translation: CASSQESSTNEKLFF. This rearrangement joins TRBV4-2 to TRBJ1-4; D is unresolved. The V end lost 0 bases, the J end lost 0 bases, and 5 bases lay between the germline ends. Germline values: CDR1 LGHNA, CDR2 YNFKEQ. There are 15 residues in the CDR3.

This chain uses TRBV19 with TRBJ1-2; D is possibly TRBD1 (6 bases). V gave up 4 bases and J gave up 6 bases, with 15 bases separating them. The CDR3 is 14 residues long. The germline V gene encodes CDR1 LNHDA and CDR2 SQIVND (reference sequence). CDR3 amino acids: CASSTSGTLNGYTF. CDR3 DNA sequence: TGTGCCAGTAGTACCTCCGGGACACTAAATGGCTACACCTTC.

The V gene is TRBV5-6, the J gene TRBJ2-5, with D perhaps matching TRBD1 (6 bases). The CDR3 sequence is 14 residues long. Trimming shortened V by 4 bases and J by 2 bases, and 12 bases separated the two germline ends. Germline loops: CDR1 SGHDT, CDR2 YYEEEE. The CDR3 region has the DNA TGTGCCAGCAGCACTCCCGGACAGCAAGAGACCCAGTACTTC. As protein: CASSTPGQQETQYF.

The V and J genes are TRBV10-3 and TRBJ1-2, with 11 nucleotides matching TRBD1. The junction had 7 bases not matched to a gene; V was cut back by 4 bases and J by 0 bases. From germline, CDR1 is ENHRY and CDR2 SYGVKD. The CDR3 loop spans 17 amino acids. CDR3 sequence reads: CAISGRTGGIANYGYTF. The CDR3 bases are TGTGCCATCAGTGGACGGACAGGGGGCATTGCTAACTATGGCTACACCTTC.

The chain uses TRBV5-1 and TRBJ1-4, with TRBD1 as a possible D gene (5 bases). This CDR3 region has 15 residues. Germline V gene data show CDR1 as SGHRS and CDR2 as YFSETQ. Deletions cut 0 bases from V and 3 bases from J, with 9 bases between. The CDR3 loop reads CASSLAGDSNEKLFF. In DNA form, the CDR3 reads TGCGCCAGCAGCTTGGCTGGGGACTCTAATGAAAAACTGTTTTTT.

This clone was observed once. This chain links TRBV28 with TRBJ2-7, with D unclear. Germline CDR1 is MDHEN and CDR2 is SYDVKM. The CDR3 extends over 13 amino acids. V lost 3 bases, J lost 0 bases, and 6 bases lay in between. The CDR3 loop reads CASSFKPSYEQYF. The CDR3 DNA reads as TGTGCCAGCAGTTTTAAGCCCTCCTACGAGCAGTACTTC.

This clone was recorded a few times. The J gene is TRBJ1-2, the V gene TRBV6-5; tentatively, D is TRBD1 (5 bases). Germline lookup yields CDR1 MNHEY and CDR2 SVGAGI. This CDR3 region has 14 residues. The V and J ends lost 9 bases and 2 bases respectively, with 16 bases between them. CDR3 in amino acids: CASRAPRGNYGYTF. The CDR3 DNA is TGTGCCAGTCGGGCCCCGAGGGGCAACTATGGCTACACCTTC.

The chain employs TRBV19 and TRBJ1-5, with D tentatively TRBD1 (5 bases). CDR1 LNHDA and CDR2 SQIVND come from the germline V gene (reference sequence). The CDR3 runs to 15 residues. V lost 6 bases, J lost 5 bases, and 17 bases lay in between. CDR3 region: CASREGSLFDQPQHF. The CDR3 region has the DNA TGTGCCAGTAGGGAGGGGTCCCTGTTCGATCAGCCCCAGCATTTT.

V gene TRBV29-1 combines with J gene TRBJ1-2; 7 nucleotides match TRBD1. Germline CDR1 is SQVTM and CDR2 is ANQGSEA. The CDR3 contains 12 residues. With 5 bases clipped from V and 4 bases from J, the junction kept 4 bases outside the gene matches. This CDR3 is CSVFQGGYGYTF. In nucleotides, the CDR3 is TGCAGCGTTTTTCAGGGGGGCTATGGCTACACCTTC.

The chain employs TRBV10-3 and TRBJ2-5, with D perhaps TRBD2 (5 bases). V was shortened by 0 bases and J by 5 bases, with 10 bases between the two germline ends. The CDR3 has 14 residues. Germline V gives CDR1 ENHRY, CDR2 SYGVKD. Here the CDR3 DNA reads TGTGCCATCAGTGAGTCTGGGAGTGCGGAGACCCAGTACTTC. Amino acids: CAISESGSAETQYF.

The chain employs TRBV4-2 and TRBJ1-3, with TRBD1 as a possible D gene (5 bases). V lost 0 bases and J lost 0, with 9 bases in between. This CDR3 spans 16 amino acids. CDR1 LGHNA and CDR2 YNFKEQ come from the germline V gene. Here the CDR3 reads CASSQDPTDSGNTIYF. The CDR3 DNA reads TGTGCCAGCAGCCAAGATCCGACAGACTCTGGAAACACCATATATTTT.

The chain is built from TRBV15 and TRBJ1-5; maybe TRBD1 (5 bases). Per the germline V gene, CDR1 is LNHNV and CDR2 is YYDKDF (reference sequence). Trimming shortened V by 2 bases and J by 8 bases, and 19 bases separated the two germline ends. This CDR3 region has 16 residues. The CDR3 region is CATSRLGGTQAKPQHF. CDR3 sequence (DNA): TGTGCCACCAGCAGACTCGGGGGGACTCAGGCTAAGCCCCAGCATTTT.

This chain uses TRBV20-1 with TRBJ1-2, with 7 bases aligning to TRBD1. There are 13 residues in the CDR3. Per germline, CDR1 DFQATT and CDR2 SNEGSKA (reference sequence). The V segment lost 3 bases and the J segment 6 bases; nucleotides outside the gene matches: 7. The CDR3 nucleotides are TGCAGTGCTAGTGGGAGGGGGCGCGATGGCTACACCTTC. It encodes CSASGRGRDGYTF.

DNA of the CDR3: TGTGCCAGCAGCCAAGTATGGCAGGGTAATGAAAAACTGTTTTTT. Its translation is CASSQVWQGNEKLFF. The chain carries TRBV3-1 (or the pseudogene TRBV3-2) and TRBJ1-4; a weak D match, TRBD1 (5 bases). The CDR3 covers 15 residues. CDR1 and CDR2 from the germline V gene are LGHDT and YNNKEL (reference sequence). V lost 1 base and J lost 4, with 10 bases in between.

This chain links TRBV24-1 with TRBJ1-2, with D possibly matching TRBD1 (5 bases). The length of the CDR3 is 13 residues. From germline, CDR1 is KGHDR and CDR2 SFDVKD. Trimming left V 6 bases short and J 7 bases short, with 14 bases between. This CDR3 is CATSISGTGGYTF. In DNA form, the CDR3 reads TGTGCCACCAGTATCTCAGGGACCGGTGGCTACACCTTC.

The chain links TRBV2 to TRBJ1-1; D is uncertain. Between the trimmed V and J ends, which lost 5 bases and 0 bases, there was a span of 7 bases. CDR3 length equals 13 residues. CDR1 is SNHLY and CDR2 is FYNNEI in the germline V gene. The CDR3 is CASSYLVNTEAFF. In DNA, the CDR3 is TGTGCCAGCAGTTATTTAGTGAACACTGAAGCTTTCTTT.

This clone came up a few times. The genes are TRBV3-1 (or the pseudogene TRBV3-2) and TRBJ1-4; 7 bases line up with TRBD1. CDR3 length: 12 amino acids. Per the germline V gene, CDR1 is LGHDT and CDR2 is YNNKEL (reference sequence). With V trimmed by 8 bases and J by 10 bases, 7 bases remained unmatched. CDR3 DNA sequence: TGTGCCAGCTGTAACAGGGGAAGAAAACTGTTTTTT. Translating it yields CASCNRGRKLFF.

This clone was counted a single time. CDR3 region: CASSVAELANYGYTF. The CDR3, as DNA: TGTGCCAGCAGCGTAGCGGAGCTAGCTAACTATGGCTACACCTTC. The V and J genes are TRBV9 and TRBJ1-2, with unresolved D. The CDR3 runs to 15 residues. Trimming took off 0 bases at V and 0 bases at J, with 9 bases between the two ends. The germline V gene has CDR1 SGDLS and CDR2 YYNGEE.

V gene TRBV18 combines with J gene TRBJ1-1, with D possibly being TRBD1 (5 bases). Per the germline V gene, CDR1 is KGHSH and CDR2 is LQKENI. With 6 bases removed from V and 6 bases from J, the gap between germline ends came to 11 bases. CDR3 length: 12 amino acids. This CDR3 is CASSAGGSEAFF. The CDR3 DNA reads TGTGCCAGCTCCGCGGGGGGGTCTGAAGCTTTCTTT.

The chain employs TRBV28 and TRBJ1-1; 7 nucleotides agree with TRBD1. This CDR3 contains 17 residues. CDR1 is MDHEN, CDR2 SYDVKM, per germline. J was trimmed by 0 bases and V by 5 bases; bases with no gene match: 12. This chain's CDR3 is CASSAHPRDSLNTEAFF. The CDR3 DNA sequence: TGTGCCAGCAGTGCACACCCGCGGGACAGCCTGAACACTGAAGCTTTCTTT.

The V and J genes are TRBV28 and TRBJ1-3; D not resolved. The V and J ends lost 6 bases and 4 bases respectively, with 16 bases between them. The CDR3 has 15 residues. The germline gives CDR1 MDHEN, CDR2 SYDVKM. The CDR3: CASSSHGPLGNTIYF. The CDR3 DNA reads TGTGCCAGCAGCTCTCACGGACCCTTAGGAAACACCATATATTTT.

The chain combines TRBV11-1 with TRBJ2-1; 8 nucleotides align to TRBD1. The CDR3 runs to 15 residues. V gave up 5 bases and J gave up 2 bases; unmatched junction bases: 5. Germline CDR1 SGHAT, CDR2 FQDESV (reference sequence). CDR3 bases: TGTGCCAGCAGCCGCGACAGGGGTGCCTACAATGAGCAGTTCTTC. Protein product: CASSRDRGAYNEQFF. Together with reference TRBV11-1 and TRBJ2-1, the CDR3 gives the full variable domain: EAEVAQSPRYKITEKSQAVAFWCDPISGHATLYWYRQILGQGPELLVQFQDESVVDDSQLPKDRFSAERLKGVDSTLKIQPAELGDSAMYLCASSRDRGAYNEQFFGPGTRLTVL.

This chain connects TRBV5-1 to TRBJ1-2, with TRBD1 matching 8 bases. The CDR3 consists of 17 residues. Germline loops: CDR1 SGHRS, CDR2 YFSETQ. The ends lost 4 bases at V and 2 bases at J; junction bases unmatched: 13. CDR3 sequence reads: CASSLNSIRQGNYGYTF. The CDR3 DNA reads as TGCGCCAGCAGCCTCAACTCAATTCGACAGGGGAACTATGGCTACACCTTC.

The CDR3 sequence: CASSGWWPNTGELFF. The CDR3 DNA follows: TGTGCCAGCAGCGGTTGGTGGCCGAACACCGGGGAGCTGTTTTTT. The rearrangement joins TRBV7-9 to TRBJ2-2; D uncertain. Germline loops: CDR1 SEHNR, CDR2 FQNEAQ (reference sequence). The CDR3 runs 15 residues. The V end was cut by 5 bases, the J end by 0 bases, with 10 bases between.

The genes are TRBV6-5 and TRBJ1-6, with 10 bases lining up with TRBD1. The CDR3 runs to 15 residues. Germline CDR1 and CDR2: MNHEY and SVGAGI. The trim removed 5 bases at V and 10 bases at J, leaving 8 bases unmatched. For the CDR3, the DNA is TGTGCCAGCAGTCCCGGGACAGGGGCAGCATCACCCCTCCACTTT. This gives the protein CASSPGTGAASPLHF.